This T cell receptor beta chain was recovered during a study of cytomegalovirus exposure and HLA in healthy donors. The study, taken as a whole, reports: Later analysis revealed greater clonal expansion in HLA-associated TCR beta chains than in equally common others. According to an earlier analysis, most TCR beta V segments yielded productive rearrangements about 87% or about 30% of the time.

Primers for the PCR totalled 60 Vbeta and 13 Jbeta. Produced via immunoSEQ multiplex PCR; TCRdb's table is partial and in-frame only. The table lists tens of thousands of clones, 80% of them singletons. The CDR3 runs 14 residues. Of note for this clone: Its antigen is unidentified.

This TCR derives from a man aged 25-45 years in good health and CMV-seronegative. Sequenced sample: PBMCs. The chain combines TRBV21-1 with TRBJ1-5; TRBD1 is the table's D call, not checked against the DNA. TRBV21-1 represents a pseudogene. CDR3 nucleotides: TGTGCCAGCAGCCCCCGCAGTTCATGTCAGCCCCAGCATTTT. Amino acids: CASSPRSSCQPQHF.